These T cell receptor beta chains were read from a single sample in a study of PD-1 blockade in classical Hodgkin lymphoma. Generated by immunoSEQ multiplex PCR, the TCRdb table keeps only in-frame clones and is missing some. The profile shows roughly 60,000 clones, about 89% of them singletons. Specimen: peripheral blood mononuclear cells (PBMCs), collected before the fourth cycle of nivolumab. The receptors originated from a human donor with classical Hodgkin lymphoma. Both conserved end residues are part of each CDR3. Fields, in order: D gene, J gene, clone size, V gene, CDR3 DNA, CDR3 protein. The D gene is left open where the match is weak. Expanded clones are given a class, and other clones once, few, many or no size at all.

>NA|TRBJ1-6|NA|TRBV27
TGTGCCAGCAGGGCGAGCTCCTATAATTCACCCCTCCACTTT
CASRASSYNSPLHF
>NA|TRBJ1-1|NA|TRBV7-9
TGTGCCAGCAGCTTAGTTGGAGATGAAGCTTTCTTT
CASSLVGDEAFF
>NA|TRBJ2-7|once|TRBV25-1
TGTGCCAGCAGTGGCTTCTACGAGCAGTACTTC
CASSGFYEQYF
>NA|TRBJ2-4|NA|TRBV4-1
TGCGCCAGCAGCCAAGAGCGCGGTGCACCGTTGTCCAAAAACATTCAGTACTTC
CASSQERGAPLSKNIQYF
>NA|TRBJ1-4|NA|TRBV30
TGTGCCTGGAGCGACGGTGGGGTAGTTGGTGAAAAACTGTTTTTT
CAWSDGGVVGEKLFF
>TRBD1|TRBJ2-3|NA|TRBV7-3
TGTGCCAGCAGCTTAGGTGGGACAGGGGTGCAAGATACGCAGTATTTT
CASSLGGTGVQDTQYF
>NA|TRBJ2-1|NA|TRBV6-1
TGTGCCAGCAGTCCACAGCGTATCAACTACAATGAGCAGTTCTTC
CASSPQRINYNEQFF
>TRBD2|TRBJ2-1|NA|TRBV6-1
TGTGCCAGCAGTGAAATGTTTCTAGCGGGGGAGGATGAGCAGTTCTTC
CASSEMFLAGEDEQFF
>TRBD1|TRBJ2-7|few|TRBV19
TGTGCCAGTAGCCAGACAGGGGCGCTACTGGAGCAGTACTTC
CASSQTGALLEQYF
>TRBD1|TRBJ1-4|NA|TRBV19
TGTGCCAGTAAACAGGGGAATGAAAAACTGTTTTTT
CASKQGNEKLFF
>NA|TRBJ2-3|NA|TRBV2
TGTGCCAGCCTTAAAGCAGATACGCAGTATTTT
CASLKADTQYF
>NA|TRBJ2-5|NA|TRBV14
TGTGCCAGCAGCAGGGAAGAGACCCAGTACTTC
CASSREETQYF
>NA|TRBJ2-7|NA|TRBV5-4
TGTGCCAGCAGCCACGGAAGCTCCTACGAGCAGTACTTC
CASSHGSSYEQYF
>TRBD1|TRBJ2-7|few|TRBV15
TGTGCCACCAGCAGGGGAACCGGGACAGCCTACTACGAGCAGTACTTC
CATSRGTGTAYYEQYF
>TRBD2|TRBJ2-3|NA|TRBV5-1
TGCGCCAGCAGCTTGGTAGCGGGGGACACAGATACGCAGTATTTT
CASSLVAGDTDTQYF
>NA|TRBJ2-7|once|TRBV28
TGTGCCAGCAGACCCCTGGCCGGTTACGAGCAGTACTTC
CASRPLAGYEQYF
>TRBD1|TRBJ1-1|NA|TRBV7-9
TGTGCCAGCAGCCCCTCGGGAGGGGGCGTGGACACTGAAGCTTTCTTT
CASSPSGGGVDTEAFF
>NA|TRBJ1-5|NA|TRBV27
TGTGCCAGCAGTCCGGACACGCTTGGGAGCAATCAGCCCCAGCATTTT
CASSPDTLGSNQPQHF
>NA|TRBJ1-1|NA|TRBV4-1
TGCGCCAGCAGCCAAGTGAACACTGAAGCTTTCTTT
CASSQVNTEAFF
>NA|TRBJ1-1|NA|TRBV19
TGTGCCAGTAGTAGGAGCTTAAGACGGGCAGGGGAAGCTTTCTTT
CASSRSLRRAGEAFF
>NA|TRBJ1-1|NA|TRBV4-1
TGCGCCAGCAGCCAAGGGCACGGGGCTGGACTCTCTGCTGGAGCTTTCTTT
CASSQGHGAGLSAGAFF
>TRBD1|TRBJ2-1|NA|TRBV4-2
TGTGCCAGCAGCCATTACGGGACAGGGGTCTACAATGAGCAGTTCTTC
CASSHYGTGVYNEQFF
>NA|TRBJ2-5|NA|TRBV15
TGTGCCACCAGCGGACCTCAAGAGACCCAGTACTTC
CATSGPQETQYF
>TRBD2|TRBJ2-1|once|TRBV28
TGTGCCAGCAATCAAGGGACTAGCGGGGGGTCCTACAATGAGCAGTTCTTC
CASNQGTSGGSYNEQFF
>NA|TRBJ1-2|NA|TRBV2
TGTGCCAGCAAGGCGGGTGTGGGCCTTGGCTACACCTTC
CASKAGVGLGYTF
>TRBD1|TRBJ2-7|NA|TRBV29-1
TGCAGCGTTGAACAGGGGGACTCCTACGAGCAGTACTTC
CSVEQGDSYEQYF
>NA|TRBJ2-5|NA|TRBV6-6
TGTGCCAGCAATCGGGGCGTACTTCAAGAGACCCAGTACTTC
CASNRGVLQETQYF
>TRBD2|TRBJ2-1|NA|TRBV27
TGTGCCAGCGATAGCGGGGGAAGACCCAATGAGCAGTTCTTC
CASDSGGRPNEQFF
>NA|TRBJ1-5|NA|TRBV2
TGTGCCAGCAGGGGGCAGGGCAATCAGCCCCAGCATTTT
CASRGQGNQPQHF
>TRBD1|TRBJ2-3|NA|TRBV2
TGTGCCAGCAGTGAAGCCGGGACAGGAGATAACCCTAGCACAGATACGCAGTATTTT
CASSEAGTGDNPSTDTQYF
>TRBD2|TRBJ2-5|NA|TRBV12-5
TGTGCTAGTGGTTCGACTAGCGGGATAGTTCAAGAGACCCAGTACTTC
CASGSTSGIVQETQYF
>NA|TRBJ1-5|NA|TRBV18
TGTGCCAGCTCACCTCGCAGGGCGGATCAGCCCCAGCATTTT
CASSPRRADQPQHF
>NA|TRBJ2-5|NA|TRBV5-1
TGCGCCAGCCGAGCAGATTTGGAGACCCAGTACTTC
CASRADLETQYF
>NA|TRBJ1-1|NA|TRBV18
TGTGCCAGCTCACCACCGGGCCGGGAAGCTTTCTTT
CASSPPGREAFF
>TRBD2|TRBJ2-5|NA|TRBV29-1
TGCAGCGGAGGACTAGCGGGGAGACAAGAGACCCAGTACTTC
CSGGLAGRQETQYF
>TRBD1|TRBJ1-1|NA|TRBV11-2
TGTGCCAGCAGATACACAGGGGGCACTGAAGCTTTCTTT
CASRYTGGTEAFF
>NA|TRBJ1-4|NA|TRBV9
TGTGCCAGCAGCGCCCTGGGAATAACTAATGAAAAACTGTTTTTT
CASSALGITNEKLFF
>NA|TRBJ2-7|NA|TRBV27
TGTGCCAGCAGTTTATCCGGGGGAAGGGAGCAGTACTTC
CASSLSGGREQYF
>NA|TRBJ2-7|few|TRBV6-6
TGTGCCAGCAGTTACTCGAGAGAGCCCGCCTACGAGCAGTACTTC
CASSYSREPAYEQYF
>NA|TRBJ2-7|few|TRBV11-2
TGTGCCAGCAGTCGACAGAGCCCTTCCTACGAGCAGTACTTC
CASSRQSPSYEQYF
>TRBD2|TRBJ2-1|once|TRBV9
TGTGCCAGCAGCTCTGGACTAGCGGGGTCCTACAATGAGCAGTTCTTC
CASSSGLAGSYNEQFF
>TRBD2|TRBJ2-5|NA|TRBV7-2
TGTGCCAGCAGCCGGGAGGCGATACAAGAGACCCAGTACTTC
CASSREAIQETQYF
>TRBD1|TRBJ1-1|few|TRBV2
TGTGCCAGCCCGCGGGACAGGGACACTGAAGCTTTCTTT
CASPRDRDTEAFF
>NA|TRBJ1-1|NA|TRBV4-1
TGCGCCAGCAGCCTTTTAACCTCCGGGACGAGGGAAGCTTTCTTT
CASSLLTSGTREAFF
>NA|TRBJ1-6|once|TRBV6-1
TGTGCCAGCAGTGGCCACCCGGGGCGTCCAGGAGCCCCCCTCCACTTT
CASSGHPGRPGAPLHF
>NA|TRBJ1-1|NA|TRBV7-8
TGTGCCAGCACCTTATTGGGACTCTCCGGAGCGGCGAACACTGAAGCTTTCTTT
CASTLLGLSGAANTEAFF
>NA|TRBJ1-4|NA|TRBV30
TGTGCCTGGAGTGTGGATGAAAAACTGTTTTTT
CAWSVDEKLFF
>TRBD2|TRBJ2-3|NA|TRBV28
TGTGCCAGCTGCAGGACTAGCGGGGGGGCAGATACGCAGTATTTT
CASCRTSGGADTQYF
>NA|TRBJ1-1|few|TRBV4-1
TGCGCCAGCTCGGGGCCCGGGTTTGGGAACACTGAAGCTTTCTTT
CASSGPGFGNTEAFF
>NA|TRBJ2-7|NA|TRBV13
TGTGCCAGCAGCTTAGACTCAGCCTACGAGCAGTACTTC
CASSLDSAYEQYF
>NA|TRBJ1-4|NA|TRBV30
TGTGCCTGGAGTCCCTACATCGACGGTTATAATGAAAAACTGTTTTTT
CAWSPYIDGYNEKLFF
>NA|TRBJ2-6|NA|TRBV10-3
TGTGCCATCAGTAGCGGCTCTGGGGCCAACGTCCTGACTTTC
CAISSGSGANVLTF
>TRBD1|TRBJ2-1|NA|TRBV4-1
TGCGCCAGCAGAAAACAGGGGTCCTACAATGAGCAGTTCTTC
CASRKQGSYNEQFF
>NA|TRBJ2-1|NA|TRBV19
TGTGCCAGTAGTACCGGGGGTTCTTCCTACAATGAGCAGTTCTTC
CASSTGGSSYNEQFF
>NA|TRBJ2-7|NA|TRBV2
TGTGCCAGCAGGGACGGGACTTACAAGCCGGCGTACTTC
CASRDGTYKPAYF
>NA|TRBJ1-1|NA|TRBV6-6
TGTGCCAGCAGCTCCCACCCGATCGTGAACACTGAAGCTTTCTTT
CASSSHPIVNTEAFF